A selection of T cell receptor beta chains follows, all from one sample in a study of beta chain features in type 1 diabetes. The repertoire was sequenced with immunoSEQ multiplex PCR; TCRdb's copy has only in-frame clones and lacks some. The sample carries 130,000 or so clones, around a sixth recorded once. The sequencing input was central memory CD4+ T cells from blood. These TCRs come from a man younger than 30 with type 1 diabetes. Both conserved end residues are part of each CDR3. D genes are given only for firm matches. Clone size, where shown, is once, few, many, or a class for clones that have expanded.

TRBV9,TRBJ2-2,NA,TRBD2,TGTGCCAGCAGCCCTACCCCGGGGGGGAACACCGGGGAGCTGTTTTTT,CASSPTPGGNTGELFF
TRBV6-1,TRBJ2-1,few,TRBD1,TGTGCCAGCAGGACGGACAGGGGCTCCTACAATGAGCAGTTCTTC,CASRTDRGSYNEQFF
TRBV7-2,TRBJ2-7,NA,TRBD1,TGTGCCAGCAGCGGACAGGGGTACGAGCAGTACTTC,CASSGQGYEQYF
TRBV4-3,TRBJ2-7,few,TRBD2,TGCGCCAGCAGCCAAGTTCGGGGGGGAGCCGAGCAGTACTTC,CASSQVRGGAEQYF
TRBV30,TRBJ1-3,NA,NA,TGTGCCTGGAGTTACCCCCCAGGCTCTGGAAACACCATATATTTT,CAWSYPPGSGNTIYF
TRBV6-5,TRBJ2-3,NA,NA,TGTGCCAGCAGACGGAACGGGGGTGTAGCAGATACGCAGTATTTT,CASRRNGGVADTQYF
TRBV29-1,TRBJ2-7,few,NA,TGCAGCGTTGGTAAAGGGACTTACGAGCAGTACTTC,CSVGKGTYEQYF
TRBV5-4,TRBJ2-7,NA,NA,TGTGCCAGCAGCTTGACAGGGAACTCCTACGAGCAGTACTTC,CASSLTGNSYEQYF
TRBV28,TRBJ2-1,many,NA,TGTGCCAGCAGGACCATGAGTCAGGACTTTTACAATGAGCAGTTCTTC,CASRTMSQDFYNEQFF
TRBV7-6,TRBJ2-5,once,TRBD2,TGTGCCAGCAGCCCCTCGGGGGGTGGAATGAACCAAGAGACCCAGTACTTC,CASSPSGGGMNQETQYF
TRBV27,TRBJ2-3,NA,NA,TGTGCCAGCAGTTTTCGGACAGACATGATGGGTACGCAGTATTTT,CASSFRTDMMGTQYF
TRBV5-1,TRBJ1-1,NA,NA,TGCGCCAGCAGCATCGGGCAGAACACTGAAGCTTTCTTT,CASSIGQNTEAFF
TRBV9,TRBJ2-7,few,NA,TGTGCCAGCAGCGTCAACAGGGACCACGAGCAGTACTTC,CASSVNRDHEQYF
TRBV5-4,TRBJ2-3,NA,TRBD2,TGTGCCAGCAGCTTGGGACTAGCGGGGGACGATCAGACAGATACGCAGTATTTT,CASSLGLAGDDQTDTQYF
TRBV5-1,TRBJ1-5,NA,TRBD1,TGCGCCAGCAGACTCGGGACAGGGGCTCAGCCCCAGCATTTT,CASRLGTGAQPQHF
TRBV25-1,TRBJ1-6,NA,NA,TGTGCCAGCAGTGAATATGGGCCGAGAAATTCACCCCTCCACTTT,CASSEYGPRNSPLHF
TRBV5-4,TRBJ2-3,few,TRBD2,TGTGCCAGCAGCTTAGGACTAGCGAGCACAGATACGCAGTATTTT,CASSLGLASTDTQYF
TRBV9,TRBJ1-1,NA,NA,TGTGCCAGCAGCCCAAGAGGGTTGCAGTCCCATGAAGCTTTCTTT,CASSPRGLQSHEAFF
TRBV29-1,TRBJ1-4,few,NA,TGCAGCGTTGCAGAGCGGAAAGAAAAACTGTTTTTT,CSVAERKEKLFF
TRBV7-3,TRBJ2-6,few,NA,TGTGCCAGCAGCGGGACGGGACGGAACTCTGGGGCCAACGTCCTGACTTTC,CASSGTGRNSGANVLTF
TRBV4-1,TRBJ2-7,NA,NA,TGCGCCAGCAGCCGATCTCAGTTTGGACAAAGCTCCTACGAGCAGTACTTC,CASSRSQFGQSSYEQYF
TRBV7-2,TRBJ1-1,NA,TRBD1,TGTGCCAGCAGCCTAGGACAGGGGAACACTGAAGCTTTCTTT,CASSLGQGNTEAFF
TRBV15,TRBJ2-3,NA,TRBD2,TGTGCCACCAGCACCCGGACTAGCGGCACAGATACGCAGTATTTT,CATSTRTSGTDTQYF
TRBV25-1,TRBJ2-5,NA,NA,TGTGCCAGCAGTGAAGGCCAGGGGAGGAGAGAGACCCAGTACTTC,CASSEGQGRRETQYF
TRBV6-5,TRBJ2-4,NA,NA,TGTGCCAGCCGAGGTGCCGGGATTGTCAAAAACATTCAGTACTTC,CASRGAGIVKNIQYF
TRBV29-1,TRBJ2-7,NA,NA,TGCAGCGTTCTCCAGCCAACCCCCTACGAGCAGTACTTC,CSVLQPTPYEQYF
TRBV4-3,TRBJ1-6,few,TRBD1,TGCGCCAGCAGCCAAAAACAGGGGGGGAATTCACCCCTCCACTTT,CASSQKQGGNSPLHF
TRBV6-5,TRBJ2-2,few,NA,TGTGCCAGCAGTTCCTGGACAAATGCGAACACCGGGGAGCTGTTTTTT,CASSSWTNANTGELFF
TRBV7-2,TRBJ2-1,few,TRBD1,TGTGCCAGCAGCCCCTTCGAGGGGACAGGGGCCTACAATGAGCAGTTCTTC,CASSPFEGTGAYNEQFF
TRBV29-1,TRBJ2-5,few,NA,TGCAGCGTTGACAGGGGTAGTCTGGAGACCCAGTACTTC,CSVDRGSLETQYF
TRBV5-1,TRBJ2-5,NA,NA,TGCGCCAGCAGCCCGAGGAAAAGCAATCAAGAGACCCAGTACTTC,CASSPRKSNQETQYF
TRBV7-2,TRBJ2-1,few,TRBD2,TGTGCCAGCAGCCTTTCTCCTAGCGGTCGGGGGTTTGAGCAGTTCTTC,CASSLSPSGRGFEQFF
TRBV14,TRBJ1-2,NA,NA,TGTGCCAGCAGCCACTCCGGGGAACTGGAATACTATGGCTACACCTTC,CASSHSGELEYYGYTF
TRBV2,TRBJ1-2,few,TRBD1,TGTGCCAGCAGGAGGGACAGGGAGGATGGCTACACCTTC,CASRRDREDGYTF
TRBV6-6,TRBJ1-5,NA,NA,TGTGCCAGCAGTTACTGGAGGGATACGAGCAATCAGCCCCAGCATTTT,CASSYWRDTSNQPQHF
TRBV5-1,TRBJ2-3,few,NA,TGCGCCAGCGGCAGAGATAGCACAGATACGCAGTATTTT,CASGRDSTDTQYF
TRBV6-5,TRBJ2-7,NA,NA,TGTGCCAGCAGTTACGCGGGGGCCAGGAACGAGCAGTACTTC,CASSYAGARNEQYF
TRBV12-2,TRBJ1-5,NA,NA,TGTGCAAGTCGCTTTCTCAGGGCTTATAGCAATCAGCCCCAGCATTTT,CASRFLRAYSNQPQHF
TRBV7-2,TRBJ1-5,NA,NA,TGTGCCAGCAGCTTAGTTGATTTCGGGGGGCCCCAGCATTTT,CASSLVDFGGPQHF
TRBV2,TRBJ2-7,NA,NA,TGTGCCAGCAGTGATGCACTAGCCCAAACCTCCTACGAGCAGTACTTC,CASSDALAQTSYEQYF
TRBV5-4,TRBJ2-5,NA,TRBD2,TGTGCCAGCAGCTCTCCTAGCGGTGAAGAGACCCAGTACTTC,CASSSPSGEETQYF
TRBV7-9,TRBJ1-4,few,NA,TGTGCCGGGGGACGGGGAGAGCAGGAGGGGAATGAAAAACTGTTTTTT,CAGGRGEQEGNEKLFF
TRBV4-3,TRBJ2-3,NA,NA,TGCGCCAGCAGCCACCGGGGACTTACGGAGACGCAGTATTTT,CASSHRGLTETQYF
TRBV4-3,TRBJ2-3,NA,NA,TGCGCCAGCAGCCCCCAGGGGGGGGACCGCACAGATACGCAGTATTTT,CASSPQGGDRTDTQYF
TRBV6-5,TRBJ2-1,NA,TRBD2,TGTGCCAGCAGTTACGTGGCTAGCGGGGGGTTTGAGCAGTTCTTC,CASSYVASGGFEQFF
TRBV14,TRBJ2-6,NA,NA,TGTGCCAGCACCGCGGCGGGACACCTCTCTGGGGCCAACGTCCTGACTTTC,CASTAAGHLSGANVLTF